Below, 12 T cell receptor beta chains from the same sample are listed, as sequenced in a study of blood T cell repertoires in COVID-19. The data were produced by immunoSEQ multiplex PCR, yet TCRdb's version contains in-frame clones alone and is incomplete. This repertoire shows about 140,000 clones, roughly 80% found once; its top ten account for 16%. The sequenced material came from peripheral blood. All receptors come from a man aged 50 or older with acute or convalescent COVID-19.

This chain connects TRBV29-1 to TRBJ2-5; 8 nucleotides match TRBD1. The CDR3 sequence is 16 residues long. The germline gives CDR1 SQVTM, CDR2 ANQGSEA. J lost 3 bases, V lost 6 bases, and 15 bases had no gene match. In DNA form, the CDR3 reads TGCAGCGTGGGACGTGACAGGGGTATTTACGAAGAGACCCAGTACTTC. This codes for CSVGRDRGIYEETQYF.

J is TRBJ1-1 and V is TRBV30; D is unclear. V lost 3 bases to trimming and J lost 10 bases, with 15 bases between them. Germline CDR1 reads GTSNPN; CDR2 reads SVGIG (reference sequence). This CDR3 comprises 12 residues. CDR3: CAWRFREGRAFF. In nucleotides, the CDR3 is TGTGCCTGGAGGTTTCGGGAAGGGCGAGCTTTCTTT.

The chain combines TRBV5-4 with TRBJ2-5; 9 nucleotides match TRBD1. The CDR3 is made up of 17 amino acids. Germline values: CDR1 SGHNT, CDR2 YYREEE (reference sequence). Unmatched junction bases numbered 8, after V lost 0 bases and J lost 2 bases. The CDR3 loop is CASSLGTTGTGQETQYF. The CDR3 coding sequence is TGTGCCAGCAGCTTGGGGACGACCGGGACAGGGCAAGAGACCCAGTACTTC.

On this clone: In the same sample, other DNA sequences code for this CDR3. The CDR3 protein is CASSLDSGNQPQHF. Written as DNA, the CDR3 is TGTGCCAGCAGCTTGGACAGCGGCAATCAGCCCCAGCATTTT. This rearrangement joins TRBV7-8 to TRBJ1-5; D is perhaps TRBD1 (6 bases). The CDR3 is made up of 14 amino acids. Germline CDR1 and CDR2: SGHVS and FQNEAQ. The V end lost 3 bases, the J end lost 2 bases, and 8 bases lay between the germline ends.

The V call is TRBV19, the J call TRBJ1-1, with 9 nucleotides matching TRBD1. CDR3 size: 14 residues. The ends lost 10 bases at V and 4 bases at J; junction bases unmatched: 10. Germline-derived CDR1 and CDR2 are LNHDA and SQIVND (reference sequence). DNA of the CDR3: TGTGCCATTCGCGGGACAGGGAAGTCCACTGAAGCTTTCTTT. Encoded protein: CAIRGTGKSTEAFF.

This clone was seen only once. The gene calls are TRBV29-1 and TRBJ1-5; tentative D call: TRBD1 (5 bases). This CDR3 comprises 13 residues. V was trimmed by 4 bases and J by 7 bases, leaving 14 bases between them. Per germline, CDR1 SQVTM and CDR2 ANQGSEA. The CDR3: CSVAGFSDQPQHF. For the CDR3, the DNA is TGCAGCGTTGCAGGGTTTAGTGACCAGCCCCAGCATTTT.

The chain employs TRBV30 and TRBJ2-7; 8 bases fit TRBD1. This CDR3 region has 14 residues. Germline V lookup: CDR1 GTSNPN, CDR2 SVGIG (reference sequence). The junction had 2 bases not matched to a gene; V was cut back by 1 base and J by 0 bases. The chain's CDR3 is CAWSAGTGSYEQYF. CDR3 bases: TGTGCCTGGAGTGCCGGGACAGGCTCCTACGAGCAGTACTTC.

The chain combines TRBV7-2 with TRBJ2-5, with 9 bases that match TRBD2. CDR3 length: 15 amino acids. Germline trimming cut 3 bases from V and 1 base from J; bases unmatched to any gene: 3. Germline V gene data show CDR1 as SGHTA and CDR2 as FQGNSA. The chain's CDR3 is CASSLAGGTQETQYF. CDR3 DNA sequence: TGTGCCAGCAGCTTGGCGGGGGGGACCCAAGAGACCCAGTACTTC.

The V gene is TRBV5-4, the J gene TRBJ1-1; 9 bases line up with TRBD1. CDR1 and CDR2 from the germline V gene are SGHNT and YYREEE (reference sequence). CDR3 length: 14 residues. The ends lost 5 bases at V and 4 bases at J; junction bases unmatched: 6. This chain's CDR3 is CASRTGTGSTEAFF. CDR3 DNA sequence: TGTGCCAGCAGGACCGGGACAGGGTCCACTGAAGCTTTCTTT.

The chain couples TRBV28 to TRBJ2-3; TRBD2 agrees at 7 bases. V lost 8 bases and J lost 2; bases outside the gene matches: 7. Germline CDR1 reads MDHEN; CDR2 reads SYDVKM. The CDR3 length is 14 residues. DNA for the CDR3: TGTGCCAGCGAATCAAGCGGGACCACAGATACGCAGTATTTT. The encoded protein is CASESSGTTDTQYF.

This chain connects TRBV5-6 to TRBJ1-1; possibly TRBD1 for D (6 bases). Per the germline V gene, CDR1 is SGHDT and CDR2 is YYEEEE. The CDR3 is 15 amino acids. Trimming cost V 0 bases and J 0 bases, with 9 bases left between them. CDR3 protein: CASSLGGHLNTEAFF. The CDR3 coding sequence is TGTGCCAGCAGCTTGGGGGGACATCTGAACACTGAAGCTTTCTTT.

CDR3 sequence (DNA): TGTGCCAGCAGCTTAAGGCTTGGTCGGGACAGGGTGTACTACGAGCAGTACTTC. This gives the protein CASSLRLGRDRVYYEQYF. V gene TRBV7-9 combines with J gene TRBJ2-7, with 9 bases fitting TRBD1. This CDR3 comprises 18 residues. Germline V lookup: CDR1 SEHNR, CDR2 FQNEAQ (reference sequence). Trimming removed 2 bases from V and 3 bases from J; junction bases left unmatched: 14.